The following is a T cell receptor beta chain sequence with its context. The antigen remains undetermined. The CDR3 has 17 amino acids. The V gene end was trimmed by 1 base and the J gene end by 2 bases; junction bases not matched to a gene: 5. Germline CDR1 is LNHNV and CDR2 is YYDKDF (reference sequence). The data are from a study of immune evolution from preneoplasia to lung adenocarcinoma. Study-wide results and limits: Normal lung had highest clonality; later lesions appeared denser, more diverse. From normal lung to invasive adenocarcinoma, top clone frequencies appeared to decrease.

TCRdb's copy holds only in-frame clones and misses some; the assay was immunoSEQ multiplex PCR. The data contain 5,000 to 5,500 clones, over 80% of them singletons. Patients had resection in Japan or China between the mid-2010s and the late 2010s. Histologic diagnosis was independently verified by two lung pathologists. Sequences were obtained from FFPE adjacent normal lung tissue. The chain links TRBV15 to TRBJ2-6; 7 bases line up with TRBD1. The receptor's source is a person between 65 and 79 years old with lung adenocarcinoma. The CDR3 is CATSRGQGETGANVLTF. In nucleotides, the CDR3 is TGTGCCACCAGCAGAGGGCAGGGGGAGACTGGGGCCAACGTCCTGACTTTC.